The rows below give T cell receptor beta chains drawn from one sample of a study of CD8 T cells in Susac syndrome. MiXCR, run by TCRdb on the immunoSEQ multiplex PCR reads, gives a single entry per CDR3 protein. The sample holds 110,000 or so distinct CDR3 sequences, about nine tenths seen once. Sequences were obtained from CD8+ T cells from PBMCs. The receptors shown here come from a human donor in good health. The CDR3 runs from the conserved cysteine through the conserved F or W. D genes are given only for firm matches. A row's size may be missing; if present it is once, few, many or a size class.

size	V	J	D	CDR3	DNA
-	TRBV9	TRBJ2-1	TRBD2	CASSETSGKQFF	TGTGCCAGCAGCGAGACTAGCGGCAAGCAGTTCTTC
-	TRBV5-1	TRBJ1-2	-	CASSLGTNYGYTF	TGCGCCAGCAGCTTGGGCACAAACTATGGCTACACCTTC
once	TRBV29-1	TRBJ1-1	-	CSVDRWGELNTEAFF	TGCAGCGTTGATAGGTGGGGAGAACTGAACACTGAAGCTTTCTTT
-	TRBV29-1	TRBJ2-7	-	CSVEGPHYEQYF	TGCAGCGTTGAGGGACCCCATTACGAGCAGTACTTC
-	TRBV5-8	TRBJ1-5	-	CASSLTHQPQHF	TGTGCCAGCAGCCTTACTCATCAGCCCCAGCATTTT
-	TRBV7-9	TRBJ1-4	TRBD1	CASSSGQVTTNEKLFF	TGTGCCAGCAGCTCGGGACAGGTTACAACTAATGAAAAACTGTTTTTT
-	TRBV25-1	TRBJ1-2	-	CASSEYRWGASYGYTF	TGTGCCAGCAGTGAATATCGGTGGGGGGCATCCTATGGCTACACCTTC
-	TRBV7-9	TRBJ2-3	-	CASSSTGSADTQYF	TGTGCCAGCAGCTCAACAGGGTCCGCAGATACGCAGTATTTT
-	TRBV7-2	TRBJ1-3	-	CASSPMWVGGNTIYF	TGTGCCAGCAGCCCTATGTGGGTGGGAGGAAACACCATATATTTT
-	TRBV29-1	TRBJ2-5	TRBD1	CSGLGQGGETQYF	TGCAGCGGACTGGGACAGGGGGGAGAGACCCAGTACTTC
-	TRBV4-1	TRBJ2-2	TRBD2	CASSLSGRNTGELFF	TGCGCCAGCAGTCTTAGCGGGAGGAACACCGGGGAGCTGTTTTTT
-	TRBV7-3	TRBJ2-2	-	CASKAANTGELFF	TGTGCCAGCAAGGCGGCGAACACCGGGGAGCTGTTTTTT
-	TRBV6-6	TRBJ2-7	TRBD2	CASRPGLPSYEQYF	TGTGCCAGCAGGCCGGGACTACCTTCCTACGAGCAGTACTTC
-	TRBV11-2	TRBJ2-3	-	CASSLEPRDTQYF	TGTGCCAGCAGCTTAGAGCCGAGGGATACGCAGTATTTT
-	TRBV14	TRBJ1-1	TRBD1	CASSGTGEVFF	TGTGCCAGCAGCGGGACAGGGGAAGTTTTCTTT
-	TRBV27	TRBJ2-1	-	CASSLGQPPSEQFF	TGTGCCAGCAGTTTAGGACAGCCGCCCTCTGAGCAGTTCTTC
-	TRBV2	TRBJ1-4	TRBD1	CASSPGQPNEKLFF	TGTGCCAGCAGTCCGGGACAGCCGAATGAAAAACTGTTTTTT
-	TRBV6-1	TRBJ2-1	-	CASTREVNEQFF	TGTGCCAGTACCAGGGAAGTGAATGAGCAGTTCTTC
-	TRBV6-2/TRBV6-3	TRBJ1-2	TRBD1	CASSRDSSYGYTF	TGTGCCAGCAGCCGGGACAGCTCCTATGGCTACACCTTC
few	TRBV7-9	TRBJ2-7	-	CASSSSTDSSSYEQYF	TGTGCCAGCAGCTCCTCAACAGACTCCAGCTCCTACGAGCAGTACTTC
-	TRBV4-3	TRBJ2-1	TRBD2	CASSHGLAGSDEQFF	TGCGCCAGCAGTCATGGACTAGCGGGCTCGGATGAGCAGTTCTTC
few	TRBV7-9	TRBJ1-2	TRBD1	CASSLGQNYGYTF	TGTGCCAGCAGCTTGGGACAGAACTATGGCTACACCTTC
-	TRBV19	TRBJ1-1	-	CASSPPGRNTEAFF	TGTGCCAGTAGCCCCCCCGGGAGGAACACTGAAGCTTTCTTT
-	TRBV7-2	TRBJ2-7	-	CASSLGSGRVLAYEQYF	TGTGCCAGCAGCTTGGGTTCGGGCAGGGTCCTCGCCTACGAGCAGTACTTC
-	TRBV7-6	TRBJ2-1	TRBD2	CASSFDGRSNEQFF	TGTGCCAGCAGCTTTGACGGGAGGTCCAATGAGCAGTTCTTC
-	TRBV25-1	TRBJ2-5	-	CASSEFGVAETQYF	TGTGCCAGCAGTGAATTTGGGGTTGCGGAGACCCAGTACTTC
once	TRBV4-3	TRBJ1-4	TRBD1	CASRGQGLGEKLFF	TGCGCCAGCAGGGGACAGGGATTGGGGGAAAAACTGTTTTTT
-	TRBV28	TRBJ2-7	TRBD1	CASTWTGIPTEQYF	TGTGCCAGCACCTGGACAGGGATCCCAACCGAGCAGTACTTC
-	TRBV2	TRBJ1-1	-	CASSQNGGTEAFF	TGTGCCAGCAGCCAAAACGGGGGCACTGAAGCTTTCTTT
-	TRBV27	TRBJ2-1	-	CASSLVRNRGAYNEQFF	TGTGCCAGCAGTTTAGTCAGGAATAGGGGGGCCTACAATGAGCAGTTCTTC
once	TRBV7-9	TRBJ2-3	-	CASSLGGVLTDTQYF	TGTGCCAGCAGCTTAGGGGGAGTTCTCACAGATACGCAGTATTTT
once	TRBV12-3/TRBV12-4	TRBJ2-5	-	CASSFSAGTRETQYF	TGTGCCAGCAGTTTCTCGGCAGGGACACGAGAGACCCAGTACTTC
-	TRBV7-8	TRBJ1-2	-	CASSLDFVANIYGYTF	TGTGCCAGCAGCTTAGATTTCGTCGCCAATATCTATGGCTACACCTTC
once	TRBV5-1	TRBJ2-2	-	CASSLAGADTGELFF	TGCGCCAGCAGCTTGGCTGGGGCTGACACCGGGGAGCTGTTTTTT
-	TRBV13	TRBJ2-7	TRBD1	CASSSRGQGSYEQYF	TGTGCCAGCAGCTCCCGGGGACAGGGGTCCTACGAGCAGTACTTC
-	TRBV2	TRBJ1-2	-	CASSEFTTWGYTF	TGTGCCAGCAGTGAATTTACGACCTGGGGCTACACCTTC
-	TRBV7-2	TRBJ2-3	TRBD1	CASSPRQGAFEQYF	TGTGCCAGCAGCCCCCGACAGGGTGCGTTTGAGCAGTATTTT
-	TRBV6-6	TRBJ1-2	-	CASSVPNYGYTF	TGTGCCAGCAGCGTACCTAACTATGGCTACACCTTC
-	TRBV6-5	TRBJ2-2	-	CASSPDLTGELFF	TGTGCCAGCAGTCCAGACCTGACCGGGGAGCTGTTTTTT
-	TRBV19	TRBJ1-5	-	CASIYTGASRNQPQHF	TGTGCCAGTATCTATACCGGGGCCTCGCGGAACCAGCCCCAGCATTTT
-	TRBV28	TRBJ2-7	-	CASSLGPGSSYEQYF	TGTGCCAGCAGCCTGGGACCGGGCAGCTCCTACGAGCAGTACTTC
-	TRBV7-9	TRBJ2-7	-	CASSPSRGAAYEQYF	TGTGCCAGCAGTCCCTCCCGGGGTGCAGCCTACGAGCAGTACTTC
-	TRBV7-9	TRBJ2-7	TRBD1	CASSTGQGTYEQYF	TGTGCCAGCAGCACCGGACAGGGAACTTACGAGCAGTACTTC
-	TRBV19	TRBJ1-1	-	CASSWWNTEAFF	TGTGCCAGTAGTTGGTGGAACACTGAAGCTTTCTTT
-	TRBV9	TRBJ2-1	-	CASSLSQGAGNEQFF	TGTGCCAGCAGCCTATCCCAAGGGGCCGGCAATGAGCAGTTCTTC
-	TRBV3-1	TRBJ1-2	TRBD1	CASSQTGTGGYGYTF	TGTGCCAGCAGCCAGACCGGGACAGGGGGTTATGGCTACACCTTC
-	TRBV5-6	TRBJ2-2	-	CASRVEISTGELFF	TGTGCCAGCAGGGTAGAAATTTCCACCGGGGAGCTGTTTTTT